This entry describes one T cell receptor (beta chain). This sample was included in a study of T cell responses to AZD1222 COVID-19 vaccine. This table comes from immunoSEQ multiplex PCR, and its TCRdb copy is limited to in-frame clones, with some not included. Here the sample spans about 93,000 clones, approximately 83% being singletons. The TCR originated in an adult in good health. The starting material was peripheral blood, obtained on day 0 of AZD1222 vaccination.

The CDR3 DNA reads as TGTGCCAGCATCGTTACAGGGGGCGCCAAGCAGCCCCAGCATTTT. It specifies CASIVTGGAKQPQHF. V and J are TRBV28 and TRBJ1-5, with TRBD1 matching over 9 bases. Germline V gives CDR1 MDHEN, CDR2 SYDVKM. The CDR3 runs to 15 residues. The V segment lost 7 bases and the J segment 7 bases; nucleotides outside the gene matches: 11.